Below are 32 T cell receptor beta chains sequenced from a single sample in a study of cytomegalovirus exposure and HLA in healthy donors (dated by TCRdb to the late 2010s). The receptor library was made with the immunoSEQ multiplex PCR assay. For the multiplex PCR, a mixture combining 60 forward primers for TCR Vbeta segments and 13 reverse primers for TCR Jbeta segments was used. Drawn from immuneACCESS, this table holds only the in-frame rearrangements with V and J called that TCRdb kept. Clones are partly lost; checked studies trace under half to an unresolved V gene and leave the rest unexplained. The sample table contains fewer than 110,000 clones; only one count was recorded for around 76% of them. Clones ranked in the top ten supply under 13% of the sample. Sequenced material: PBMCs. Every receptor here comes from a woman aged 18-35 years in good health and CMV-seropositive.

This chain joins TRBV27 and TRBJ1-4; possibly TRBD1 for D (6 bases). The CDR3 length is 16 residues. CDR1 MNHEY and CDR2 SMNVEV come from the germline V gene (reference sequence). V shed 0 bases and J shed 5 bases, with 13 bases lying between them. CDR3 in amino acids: CASSLSPTGPNEKLFF. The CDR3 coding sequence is TGTGCCAGCAGTTTATCCCCGACAGGCCCGAATGAAAAACTGTTTTTT.

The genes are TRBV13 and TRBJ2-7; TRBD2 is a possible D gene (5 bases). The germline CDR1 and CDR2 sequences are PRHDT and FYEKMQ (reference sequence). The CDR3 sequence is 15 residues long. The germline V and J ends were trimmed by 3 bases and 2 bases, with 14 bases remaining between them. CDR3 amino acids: CASSFASGLAYEQYF. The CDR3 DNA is TGTGCCAGCAGCTTTGCTTCGGGATTAGCCTACGAGCAGTACTTC.

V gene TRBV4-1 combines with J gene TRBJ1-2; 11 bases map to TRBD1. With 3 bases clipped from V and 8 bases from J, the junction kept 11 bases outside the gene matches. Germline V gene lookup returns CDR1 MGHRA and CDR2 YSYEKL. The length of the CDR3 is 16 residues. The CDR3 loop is CASSQTGGQGVRGYTF. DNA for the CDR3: TGCGCCAGCAGCCAGACCGGGGGACAGGGGGTTCGGGGCTACACCTTC.

CDR3 coding DNA: TGTGCCAGCTCACCAAGACAGAGCTCCTACAATGAGCAGTTCTTC. This codes for CASSPRQSSYNEQFF. The chain links TRBV18 to TRBJ2-1, with a possible D match to TRBD1 (5 bases). CDR1 is KGHSH and CDR2 is LQKENI in the germline V gene. The CDR3 covers 15 residues. V was shortened by 2 bases and J by 0 bases, with 8 bases between the two germline ends.

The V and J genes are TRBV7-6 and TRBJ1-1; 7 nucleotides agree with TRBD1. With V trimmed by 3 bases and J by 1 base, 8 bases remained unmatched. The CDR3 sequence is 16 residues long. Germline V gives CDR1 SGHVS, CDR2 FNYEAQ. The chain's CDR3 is CASSFRPGTANTEAFF. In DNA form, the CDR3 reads TGTGCCAGCAGCTTTAGGCCCGGGACAGCGAACACTGAAGCTTTCTTT.

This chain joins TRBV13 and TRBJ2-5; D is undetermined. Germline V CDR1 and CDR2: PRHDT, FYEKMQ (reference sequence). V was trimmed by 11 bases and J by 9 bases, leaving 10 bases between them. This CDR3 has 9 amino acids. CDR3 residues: CAPTRSQYF. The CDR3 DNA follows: TGTGCCCCGACACGGTCCCAGTACTTC.

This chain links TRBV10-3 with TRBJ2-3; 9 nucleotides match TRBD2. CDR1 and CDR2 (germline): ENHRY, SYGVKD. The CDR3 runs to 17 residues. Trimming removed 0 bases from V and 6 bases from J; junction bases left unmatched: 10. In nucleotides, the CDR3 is TGTGCCATCAGTGAGTCGGCAGCTAGCGGGGTGTCGGATACGCAGTATTTT. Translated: CAISESAASGVSDTQYF.

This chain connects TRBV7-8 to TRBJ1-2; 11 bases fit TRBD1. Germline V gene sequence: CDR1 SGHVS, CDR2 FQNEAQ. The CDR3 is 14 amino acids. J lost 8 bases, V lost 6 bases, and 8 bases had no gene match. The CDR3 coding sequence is TGTGCCAGCAGTACGGGGACAGGGGGTAGGGGCTACACCTTC. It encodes CASSTGTGGRGYTF.

The CDR3 nucleotides are TGTGCCAGCGCAGAAGAAGGAGGCAGAGATGGCTACACCTTC. It is translated as CASAEEGGRDGYTF. The J gene is TRBJ1-2, the V gene TRBV7-6, with D hard to call. Between the trimmed V and J ends, which lost 8 bases and 6 bases, there was a span of 19 bases. This CDR3 is 14 amino acids long. CDR1 and CDR2 from the germline V gene are SGHVS and FNYEAQ.

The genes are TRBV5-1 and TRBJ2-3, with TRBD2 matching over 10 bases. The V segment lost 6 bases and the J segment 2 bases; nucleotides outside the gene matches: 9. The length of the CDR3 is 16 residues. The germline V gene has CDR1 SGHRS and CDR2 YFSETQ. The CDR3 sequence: CASTGLAEIPTDTQYF. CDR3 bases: TGCGCCAGCACCGGACTAGCGGAAATTCCCACAGATACGCAGTATTTT. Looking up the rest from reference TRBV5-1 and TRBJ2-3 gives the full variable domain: KAGVTQTPRYLIKTRGQQVTLSCSPISGHRSVSWYQQTPGQGLQFLFEYFSETQRNKGNFPGRFSGRQFSNSRSEMNVSTLELGDSALYLCASTGLAEIPTDTQYFGPGTRLTVL.

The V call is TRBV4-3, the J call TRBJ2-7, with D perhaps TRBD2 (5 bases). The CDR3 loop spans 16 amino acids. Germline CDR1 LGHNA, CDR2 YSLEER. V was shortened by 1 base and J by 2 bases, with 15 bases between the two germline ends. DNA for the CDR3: TGCGCCAGCAGCCAAGCGGCGGGTCCTGGACCCTACGAGCAGTACTTC. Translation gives CASSQAAGPGPYEQYF.

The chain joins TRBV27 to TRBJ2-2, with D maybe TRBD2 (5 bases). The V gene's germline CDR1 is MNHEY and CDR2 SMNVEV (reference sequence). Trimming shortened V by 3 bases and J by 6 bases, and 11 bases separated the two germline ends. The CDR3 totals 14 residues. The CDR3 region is CASSLVGAAGELFF. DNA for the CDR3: TGTGCCAGCAGTTTGGTGGGAGCAGCCGGGGAGCTGTTTTTT.

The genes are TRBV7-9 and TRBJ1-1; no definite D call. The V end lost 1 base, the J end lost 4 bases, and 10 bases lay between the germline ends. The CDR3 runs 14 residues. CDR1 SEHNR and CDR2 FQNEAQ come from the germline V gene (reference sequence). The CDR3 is CASSLERASTEAFF. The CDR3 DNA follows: TGTGCCAGCAGCTTAGAGAGGGCGTCCACTGAAGCTTTCTTT.

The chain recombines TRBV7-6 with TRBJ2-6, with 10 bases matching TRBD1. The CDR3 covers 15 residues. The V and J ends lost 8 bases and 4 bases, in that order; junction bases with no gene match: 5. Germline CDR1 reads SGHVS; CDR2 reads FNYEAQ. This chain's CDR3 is CASGTGEAGANVLTF. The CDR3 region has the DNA TGTGCCAGCGGGACAGGGGAGGCGGGGGCCAACGTCCTGACTTTC.

This chain's CDR3 is CASSRAGTEAFF. The CDR3 nucleotides read TGCGCCAGCAGCCGAGCGGGGACTGAAGCTTTCTTT. The rearrangement uses TRBV5-1 and TRBJ1-1, with D hard to call. In germline, CDR1 is SGHRS, CDR2 YFSETQ. Trimming stripped 4 bases from V and 5 bases from J, with 9 bases between. The CDR3 sequence is 12 residues long.

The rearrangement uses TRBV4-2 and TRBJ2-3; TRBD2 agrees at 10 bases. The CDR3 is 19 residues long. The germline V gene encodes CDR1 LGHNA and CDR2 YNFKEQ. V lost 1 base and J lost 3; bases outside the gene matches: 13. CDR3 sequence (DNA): TGTGCCAGCAGCCAAGCCATACTCCTAGCGGGAGCTACTACAGATACGCAGTATTTT. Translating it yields CASSQAILLAGATTDTQYF.

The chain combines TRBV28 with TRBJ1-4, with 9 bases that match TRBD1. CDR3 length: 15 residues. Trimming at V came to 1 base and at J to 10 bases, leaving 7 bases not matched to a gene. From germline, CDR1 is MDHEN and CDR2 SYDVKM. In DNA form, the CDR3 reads TGTGCCAGCAGTTTATTCGGGACAGGGATTGTAAAACTGTTTTTT. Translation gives CASSLFGTGIVKLFF.

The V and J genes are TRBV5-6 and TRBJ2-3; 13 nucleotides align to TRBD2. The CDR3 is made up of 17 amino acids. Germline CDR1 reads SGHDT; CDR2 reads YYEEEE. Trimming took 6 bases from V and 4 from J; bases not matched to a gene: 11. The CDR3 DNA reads TGTGCCAGCAACCCTAACAGACTAGCGGGAGGTTCAGATACGCAGTATTTT. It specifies CASNPNRLAGGSDTQYF.

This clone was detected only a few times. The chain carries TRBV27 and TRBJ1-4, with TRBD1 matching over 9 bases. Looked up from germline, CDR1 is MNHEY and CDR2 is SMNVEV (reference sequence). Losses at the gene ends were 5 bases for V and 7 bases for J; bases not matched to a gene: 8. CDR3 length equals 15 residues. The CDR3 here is CASSPNRGQSEKLFF. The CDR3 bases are TGTGCCAGCAGTCCTAACAGGGGGCAGAGTGAAAAACTGTTTTTT.

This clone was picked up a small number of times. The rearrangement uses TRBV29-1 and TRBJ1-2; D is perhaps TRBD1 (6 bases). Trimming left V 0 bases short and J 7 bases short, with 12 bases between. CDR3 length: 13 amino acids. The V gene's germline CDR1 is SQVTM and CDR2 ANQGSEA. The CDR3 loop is CSVEDSGQGGYTF. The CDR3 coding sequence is TGCAGCGTTGAAGATTCGGGACAAGGTGGCTACACCTTC. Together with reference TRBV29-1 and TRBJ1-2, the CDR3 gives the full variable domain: SAVISQKPSRDICQRGTSLTIQCQVDSQVTMMFWYRQQPGQSLTLIATANQGSEATYESGFVIDKFPISRPNLTFSTLTVSNMSPEDSSIYLCSVEDSGQGGYTFGSGTRLTVV.

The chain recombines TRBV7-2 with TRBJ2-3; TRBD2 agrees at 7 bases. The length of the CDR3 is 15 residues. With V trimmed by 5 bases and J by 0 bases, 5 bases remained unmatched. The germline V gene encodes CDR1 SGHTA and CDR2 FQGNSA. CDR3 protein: CASSPTSASTDTQYF. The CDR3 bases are TGTGCCAGCAGCCCCACTAGCGCTAGCACAGATACGCAGTATTTT.

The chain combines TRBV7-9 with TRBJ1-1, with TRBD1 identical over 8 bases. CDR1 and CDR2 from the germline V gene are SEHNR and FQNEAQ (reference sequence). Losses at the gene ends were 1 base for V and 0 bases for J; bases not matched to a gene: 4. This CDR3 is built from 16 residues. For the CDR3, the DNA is TGTGCCAGCAGCTTAGGGACAGGGACCATGAACACTGAAGCTTTCTTT. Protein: CASSLGTGTMNTEAFF. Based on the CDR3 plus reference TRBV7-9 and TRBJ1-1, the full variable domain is DTGVSQNPRHKITKRGQNVTFRCDPISEHNRLYWYRQTLGQGPEFLTYFQNEAQLEKSRLLSDRFSAERPKGSFSTLEIQRTEQGDSAMYLCASSLGTGTMNTEAFFGQGTRLTVV.

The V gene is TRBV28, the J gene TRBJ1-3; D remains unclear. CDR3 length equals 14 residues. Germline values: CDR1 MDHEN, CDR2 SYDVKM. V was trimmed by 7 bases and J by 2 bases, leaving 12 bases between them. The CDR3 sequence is CASKNERTGNTIYF. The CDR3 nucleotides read TGTGCCAGCAAAAACGAGAGGACTGGAAACACCATATATTTT.

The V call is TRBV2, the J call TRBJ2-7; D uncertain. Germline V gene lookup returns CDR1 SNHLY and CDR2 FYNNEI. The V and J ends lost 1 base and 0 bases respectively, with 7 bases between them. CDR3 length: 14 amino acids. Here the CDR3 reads CASSEVTSSYEQYF. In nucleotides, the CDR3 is TGTGCCAGCAGTGAAGTCACGAGCTCCTACGAGCAGTACTTC.

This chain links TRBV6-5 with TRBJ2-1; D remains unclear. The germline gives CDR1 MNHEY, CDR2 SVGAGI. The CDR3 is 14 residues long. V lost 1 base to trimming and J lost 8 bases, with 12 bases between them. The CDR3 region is CASSYLEREDEQFF. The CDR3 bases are TGTGCCAGCAGTTACTTAGAAAGAGAGGATGAGCAGTTCTTC.

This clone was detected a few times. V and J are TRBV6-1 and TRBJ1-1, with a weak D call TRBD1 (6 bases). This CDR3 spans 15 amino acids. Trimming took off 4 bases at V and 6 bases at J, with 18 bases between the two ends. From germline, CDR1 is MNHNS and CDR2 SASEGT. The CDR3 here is CASSGHRVRTAEAFF. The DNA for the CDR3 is TGTGCCAGCAGTGGACACAGGGTTAGGACCGCTGAAGCTTTCTTT.

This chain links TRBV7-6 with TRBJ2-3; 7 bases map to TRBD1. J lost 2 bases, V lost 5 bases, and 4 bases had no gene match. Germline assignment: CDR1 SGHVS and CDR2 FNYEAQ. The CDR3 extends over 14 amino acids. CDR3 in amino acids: CASSPTGFTDTQYF. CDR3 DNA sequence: TGTGCCAGCAGCCCGACAGGGTTCACAGATACGCAGTATTTT.

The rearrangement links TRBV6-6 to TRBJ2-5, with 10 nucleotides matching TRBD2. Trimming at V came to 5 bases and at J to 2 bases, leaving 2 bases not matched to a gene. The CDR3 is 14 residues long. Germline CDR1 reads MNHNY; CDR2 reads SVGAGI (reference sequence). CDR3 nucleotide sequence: TGTGCCAGCAGTCCGGGACTAGCGCAAGAGACCCAGTACTTC. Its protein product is CASSPGLAQETQYF.

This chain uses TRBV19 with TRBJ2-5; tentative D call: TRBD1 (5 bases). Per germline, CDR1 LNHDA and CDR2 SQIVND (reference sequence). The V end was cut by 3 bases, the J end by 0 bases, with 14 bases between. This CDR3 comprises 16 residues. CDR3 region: CASSMLGRVDQETQYF. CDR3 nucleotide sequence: TGTGCCAGTAGTATGTTGGGCAGGGTCGACCAAGAGACCCAGTACTTC. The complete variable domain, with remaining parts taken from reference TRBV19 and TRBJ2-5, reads DGGITQSPKYLFRKEGQNVTLSCEQNLNHDAMYWYRQDPGQGLRLIYYSQIVNDFQKGDIAEGYSVSREKKESFPLTVTSAQKNPTAFYLCASSMLGRVDQETQYFGPGTRLLVL.

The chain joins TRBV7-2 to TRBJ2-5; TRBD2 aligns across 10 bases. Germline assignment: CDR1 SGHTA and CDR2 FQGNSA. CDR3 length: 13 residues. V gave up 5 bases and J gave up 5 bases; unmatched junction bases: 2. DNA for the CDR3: TGTGCCAGCAGCAGTAGCGGGAGGGAGACCCAGTACTTC. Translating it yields CASSSSGRETQYF.

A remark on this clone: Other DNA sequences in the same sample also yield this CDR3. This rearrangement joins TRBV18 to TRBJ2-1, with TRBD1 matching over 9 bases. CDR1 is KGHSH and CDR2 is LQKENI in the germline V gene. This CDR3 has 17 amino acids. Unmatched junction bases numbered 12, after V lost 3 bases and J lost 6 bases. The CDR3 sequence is CASSPNPGQGPSNEQFF. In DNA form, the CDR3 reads TGTGCCAGCTCACCGAACCCGGGACAGGGCCCCTCCAATGAGCAGTTCTTC.

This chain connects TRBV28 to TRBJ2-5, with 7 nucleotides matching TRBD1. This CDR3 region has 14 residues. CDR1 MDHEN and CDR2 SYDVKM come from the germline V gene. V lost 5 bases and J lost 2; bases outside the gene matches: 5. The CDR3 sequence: CASSLPGQQETQYF. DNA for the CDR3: TGTGCCAGCAGTCTTCCGGGACAGCAAGAGACCCAGTACTTC.